The source of this TCR beta chain is a study of blood T cell repertoires in COVID-19. Study-level information: The analysed material was cDNA or gDNA that came from T cells, B-cell-depleted T cells, or PBMCs.

The ends lost 6 bases at V and 4 bases at J; junction bases unmatched: 11. This CDR3 has 16 residues. Germline CDR1 and CDR2: LNHDA and SQIVND (reference sequence). Only in-frame clones appear in the TCRdb table, and some are missing; sequencing was by immunoSEQ multiplex PCR. The profile shows about 320,000 clones, about 85% of them singletons. Clinical histories supplied by participants themselves formed the basis of cohort assignment. Material: PBMCs or T cells enriched from blood (not recorded which). The clonotype comes from a woman aged 30 to 39 who had recovered from COVID-19. J is TRBJ1-4 and V is TRBV19, with TRBD1 matching over 7 bases. The CDR3 protein is CASSPMGDRSNEKLFF. As DNA, the CDR3 is TGTGCCAGTAGCCCGATGGGGGACAGAAGTAATGAAAAACTGTTTTTT.